The clone carrying this T cell receptor beta chain has just a few counts. Its antigen is not identified. Each TCR beta cDNA library carried unique molecular identifiers. T cells numbering roughly 1 to 10 million yielded 500,000 or so cDNA molecules. One entry per CDR3 protein results from TCRdb running MiXCR on the PCR reads. The table includes more than 350,000 distinct CDR3 sequences, 39% detected once. This specimen comes from a study of post-analysis software for immune sequencing data. Findings and caveats of the study: People with multiple sclerosis had a significantly lower normalized Chao1 diversity than controls did.

Material: blood. This receptor was identified in a girl aged 2-15 years with multiple sclerosis.

The CDR3 here is CASGLVVSGLGEQFF. CDR3 nucleotides: TGTGCTAGTGGTTTGGTGGTCTCAGGACTAGGGGAGCAGTTCTTC. The J gene is TRBJ2-1, the V gene TRBV12-5, with 7 bases fitting TRBD2. The germline V gene has CDR1 LGHNT and CDR2 FRNRAP. J lost 10 bases, V lost 0 bases, and 9 bases had no gene match. The CDR3 extends over 15 amino acids.